This T cell receptor beta chain originates from a study of blood T cell repertoires in COVID-19. Study in general: Spain, Italy and the United States supplied samples that represented acute and convalescent COVID-19. T cells, B-cell-depleted T cells, or PBMCs supplied cDNA or gDNA.

V shed 4 bases and J shed 5 bases, with 8 bases lying between them. The CDR3 is 13 amino acids. Germline CDR1 and CDR2: MGHDK and SYGVNS. Under the authors' procedure: The authors estimated nucleated cell counts from reference gene primer amplification. Sequenced by immunoSEQ multiplex PCR; TCRdb stores in-frame clones only, minus some. That table gives V, J and clone size, and the DNA gave D and trimming. The table has roughly 50,000 clones, roughly 90% seen once. The sample consisted of peripheral blood. This rearrangement joins TRBV25-1 to TRBJ1-4; D not resolved. This clonotype was obtained from a human donor in a cohort sampled during active COVID-19. This CDR3 reads CASSVQINEKLFF. CDR3 in DNA: TGTGCCAGCAGTGTACAGATAAATGAAAAACTGTTTTTT.